These 9 T cell receptor beta chains were all obtained from the same sample, sequenced in a study of CD8 T cells in ankylosing spondylitis. One entry per CDR3 protein, called by TCRdb with MiXCR from the 5' RACE reads. The sample contains roughly 230,000 distinct CDR3 sequences, 18% of which appear only once. Sequenced: blood, either unsorted or a sorted T cell fraction (not recorded which). Receptor source: a male donor with ankylosing spondylitis or in good health (not recorded which).

The chain carries TRBV12-3 or TRBV12-4 and TRBJ1-4, with a possible D match to TRBD1 (5 bases). V lost 3 bases and J 7 bases, leaving 18 bases between the germline ends. This CDR3 region has 16 residues. The CDR3 nucleotides read TGTGCCAGCAGTTTCAGGGATAGGAGTCTTGGTGAAAAACTGTTTTTT. Translated, it gives CASSFRDRSLGEKLFF.

This clonotype was counted many times. V usage is TRBV13 and J usage is TRBJ1-2, with TRBD1 matching over 8 bases. The trim removed 0 bases at V and 6 bases at J, leaving 6 bases unmatched. Looked up from germline, CDR1 is PRHDT and CDR2 is FYEKMQ (reference sequence). The CDR3 consists of 15 residues. The CDR3: CASSLGRTGRDGYTF. CDR3 coding DNA: TGTGCCAGCAGCTTAGGCCGGACAGGGAGAGATGGCTACACCTTC.

CDR3 protein: CSVAAHRGVDYEQYF. The CDR3 region has the DNA TGCAGCGTTGCAGCCCATCGGGGGGTGGACTACGAGCAGTACTTC. V usage is TRBV29-1 and J usage is TRBJ2-7, with 7 bases that match TRBD2. Germline assignment: CDR1 SQVTM and CDR2 ANQGSEA. The trim removed 4 bases at V and 3 bases at J, leaving 12 bases unmatched. The CDR3 has 15 amino acids.

In its sample, this clonotype was seen a few times. The chain joins TRBV20-1 to TRBJ2-1; 14 bases map to TRBD2. The CDR3 spans 15 residues. Unmatched junction bases numbered 4, after V lost 5 bases and J lost 4 bases. Germline lookup yields CDR1 DFQATT and CDR2 SNEGSKA (reference sequence). CDR3 sequence: CSAEGLAGVYNEQFF. The CDR3 coding sequence is TGCAGTGCTGAGGGACTAGCGGGAGTATACAATGAGCAGTTCTTC.

The V gene is TRBV5-1, the J gene TRBJ2-7, with 9 bases that match TRBD2. The germline gives CDR1 SGHRS, CDR2 YFSETQ. J was trimmed by 7 bases and V by 2 bases; bases with no gene match: 7. The CDR3 runs to 14 residues. CDR3 region: CASSLASGIGEQYF. CDR3 DNA sequence: TGCGCCAGCAGCTTAGCTAGCGGGATTGGGGAGCAGTACTTC.

V is TRBV3-1 and J is TRBJ2-1; no clear D gene. Trimming cost V 3 bases and J 6 bases, with 6 bases left between them. Germline CDR1 is LGHDT and CDR2 is YNNKEL (reference sequence). This CDR3 region has 12 residues. CDR3 protein: CASSHIANEQFF. DNA for the CDR3: TGTGCCAGCAGCCACATAGCCAATGAGCAGTTCTTC.

A few counts support this clonotype. The chain recombines TRBV11-2 with TRBJ2-5; the D gene is possibly TRBD2 (6 bases). The ends were cut back, 1 base at V and 3 bases at J, with 18 bases in the middle. This CDR3 spans 17 amino acids. In germline, CDR1 is SGHAT, CDR2 FQNNGV. CDR3 in amino acids: CASSLGRGYRDEETQYF. DNA for the CDR3: TGTGCCAGCAGCTTAGGGAGGGGCTATCGGGACGAAGAGACCCAGTACTTC.

This clonotype was observed a handful of times. The V and J genes are TRBV9 and TRBJ2-1; D could derive from TRBD1 or TRBD2 (5 bases each). There are 16 residues in the CDR3. Germline assignment: CDR1 SGDLS and CDR2 YYNGEE. V lost 4 bases, J lost 9 bases, and 23 bases lay in between. CDR3 region: CASSLGPLPARLEQFF. Here the CDR3 DNA reads TGTGCCAGCAGCTTGGGACCCCTACCAGCTAGGCTTGAGCAGTTCTTC. The full variable domain, with the rest looked up from reference TRBV9 and TRBJ2-1, is DSGVTQTPKHLITATGQRVTLRCSPRSGDLSVYWYQQSLDQGLQFLIQYYNGEERAKGNILERFSAQQFPDLHSELNLSSLELGDSALYFCASSLGPLPARLEQFFGPGTRLTVL.

In this sample, this clonotype turned up many times. The chain couples TRBV12-3 or TRBV12-4 to TRBJ2-7; D is ambiguous. There are 12 residues in the CDR3. The germline V and J ends were trimmed by 5 bases and 2 bases, with 7 bases remaining between them. The CDR3 sequence is CASSPSAYEQYF. The DNA for the CDR3 is TGTGCCAGCAGTCCATCAGCCTACGAGCAGTACTTC.